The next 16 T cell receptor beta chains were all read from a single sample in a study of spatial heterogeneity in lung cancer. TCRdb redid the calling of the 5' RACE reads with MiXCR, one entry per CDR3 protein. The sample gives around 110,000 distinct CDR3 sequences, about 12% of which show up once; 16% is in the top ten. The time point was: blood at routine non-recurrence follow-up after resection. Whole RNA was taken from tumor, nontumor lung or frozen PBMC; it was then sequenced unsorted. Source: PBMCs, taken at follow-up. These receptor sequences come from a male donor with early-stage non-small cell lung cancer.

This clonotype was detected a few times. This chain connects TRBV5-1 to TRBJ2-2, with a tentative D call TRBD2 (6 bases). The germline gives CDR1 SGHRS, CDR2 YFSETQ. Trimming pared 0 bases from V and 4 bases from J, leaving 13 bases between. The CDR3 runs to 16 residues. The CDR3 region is CASSLVGRTTTGELFF. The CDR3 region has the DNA TGCGCCAGCAGCTTGGTAGGACGGACTACCACCGGGGAGCTGTTTTTT.

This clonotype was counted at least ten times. In DNA form, the CDR3 reads TGCAGTGCAGTTCCCCTAGCGGGGTCCTTCGGGGAGACCCAGTACTTC. It yields the protein CSAVPLAGSFGETQYF. The rearrangement uses TRBV20-1 and TRBJ2-5, with 9 bases aligning to TRBD2. Trimming cost V 6 bases and J 5 bases; bases outside gene matches: 16. The germline gives CDR1 DFQATT, CDR2 SNEGSKA (reference sequence). There are 16 residues in the CDR3.

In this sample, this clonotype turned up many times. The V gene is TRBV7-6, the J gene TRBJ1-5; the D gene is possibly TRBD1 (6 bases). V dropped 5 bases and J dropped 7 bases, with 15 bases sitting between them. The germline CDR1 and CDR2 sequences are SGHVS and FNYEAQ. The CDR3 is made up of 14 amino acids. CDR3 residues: CASSLGGGDQPQHF. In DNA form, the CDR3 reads TGTGCCAGCAGCCTAGGAGGGGGAGACCAGCCCCAGCATTTT.

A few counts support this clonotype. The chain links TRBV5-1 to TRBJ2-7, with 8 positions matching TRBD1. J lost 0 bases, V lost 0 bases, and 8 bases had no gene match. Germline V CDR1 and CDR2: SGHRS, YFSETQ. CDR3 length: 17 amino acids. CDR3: CASSLASRGTGSYEQYF. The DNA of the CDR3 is TGCGCCAGCAGCTTGGCCAGTCGAGGGACAGGCTCCTACGAGCAGTACTTC. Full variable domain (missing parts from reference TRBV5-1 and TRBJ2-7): KAGVTQTPRYLIKTRGQQVTLSCSPISGHRSVSWYQQTPGQGLQFLFEYFSETQRNKGNFPGRFSGRQFSNSRSEMNVSTLELGDSALYLCASSLASRGTGSYEQYFGPGTRLTVT.

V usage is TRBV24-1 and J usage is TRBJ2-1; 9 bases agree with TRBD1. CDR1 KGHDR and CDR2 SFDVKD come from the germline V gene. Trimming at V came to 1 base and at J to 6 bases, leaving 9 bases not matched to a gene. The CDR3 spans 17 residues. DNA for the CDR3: TGTGCCACCAGTGATTTTAGGGGGACAGGGTCTATCAATGAGCAGTTCTTC. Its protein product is CATSDFRGTGSINEQFF.

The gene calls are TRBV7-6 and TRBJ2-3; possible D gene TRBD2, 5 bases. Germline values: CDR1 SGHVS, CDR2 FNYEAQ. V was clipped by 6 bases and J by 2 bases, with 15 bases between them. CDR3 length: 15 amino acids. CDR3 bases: TGTGCCAGCAGTCGGACTGGAGAATTCACAGATACGCAGTATTTT. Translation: CASSRTGEFTDTQYF.

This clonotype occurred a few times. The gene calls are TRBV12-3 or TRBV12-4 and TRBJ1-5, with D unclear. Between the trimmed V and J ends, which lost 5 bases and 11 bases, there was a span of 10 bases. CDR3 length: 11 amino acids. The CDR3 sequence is CASSLDTTQHF. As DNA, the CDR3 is TGTGCCAGCAGTCTAGACACGACCCAGCATTTT.

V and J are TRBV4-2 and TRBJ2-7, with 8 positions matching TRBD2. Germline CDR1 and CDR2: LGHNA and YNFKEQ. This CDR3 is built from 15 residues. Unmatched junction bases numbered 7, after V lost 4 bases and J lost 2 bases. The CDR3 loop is CASSPREAGAYEQYF. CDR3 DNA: TGTGCCAGCAGCCCCCGGGAAGCGGGGGCCTACGAGCAGTACTTC.

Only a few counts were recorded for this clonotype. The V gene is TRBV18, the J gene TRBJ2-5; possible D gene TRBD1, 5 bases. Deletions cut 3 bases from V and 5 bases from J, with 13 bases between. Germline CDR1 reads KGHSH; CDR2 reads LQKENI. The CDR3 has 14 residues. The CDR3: CASSPPGAGETQYF. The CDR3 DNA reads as TGTGCCAGCTCACCCCCTGGGGCCGGGGAGACCCAGTACTTC. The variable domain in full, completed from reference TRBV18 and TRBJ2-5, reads NAGVMQNPRHLVRRRGQEARLRCSPMKGHSHVYWYRQLPEEGLKFMVYLQKENIIDESGMPKERFSAEFPKEGPSILRIQQVVRGDSAAYFCASSPPGAGETQYFGPGTRLLVL.

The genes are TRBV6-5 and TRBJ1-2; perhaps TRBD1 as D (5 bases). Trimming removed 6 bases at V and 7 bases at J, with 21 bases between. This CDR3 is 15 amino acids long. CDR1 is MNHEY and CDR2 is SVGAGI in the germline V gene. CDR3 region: CASRESSRTDSGYTF. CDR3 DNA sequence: TGTGCCAGCAGAGAGAGCAGCAGGACCGACAGTGGCTACACCTTC.

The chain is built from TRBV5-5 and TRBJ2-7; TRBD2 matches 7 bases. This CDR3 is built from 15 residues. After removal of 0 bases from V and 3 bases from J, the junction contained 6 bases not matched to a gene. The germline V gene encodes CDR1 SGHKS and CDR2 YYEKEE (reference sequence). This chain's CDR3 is CASSLASGVYYEQYF. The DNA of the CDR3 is TGTGCCAGCAGCTTGGCTAGCGGAGTTTACTACGAGCAGTACTTC.

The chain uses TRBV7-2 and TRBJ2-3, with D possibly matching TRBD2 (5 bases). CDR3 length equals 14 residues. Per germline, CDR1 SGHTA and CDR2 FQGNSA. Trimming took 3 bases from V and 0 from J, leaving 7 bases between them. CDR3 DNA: TGTGCCAGCAGCTTTGGACTCAGCACAGATACGCAGTATTTT. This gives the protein CASSFGLSTDTQYF. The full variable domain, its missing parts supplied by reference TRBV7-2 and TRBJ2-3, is GAGVSQSPSNKVTEKGKDVELRCDPISGHTALYWYRQSLGQGLEFLIYFQGNSAPDKSGLPSDRFSAERTGGSVSTLTIQRTQQEDSAVYLCASSFGLSTDTQYFGPGTRLTVL.

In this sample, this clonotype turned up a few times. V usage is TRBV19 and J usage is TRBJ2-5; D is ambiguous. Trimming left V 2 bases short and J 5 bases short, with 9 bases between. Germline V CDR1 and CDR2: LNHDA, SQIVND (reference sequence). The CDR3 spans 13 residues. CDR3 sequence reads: CASSIMVGETQYF. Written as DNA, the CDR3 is TGTGCCAGTAGTATAATGGTCGGGGAGACCCAGTACTTC.

DNA of the CDR3: TGTGCCAGCAGTTACAGGACAGGCTATCAGCCCCAGCATTTT. Translation gives CASSYRTGYQPQHF. V is TRBV6-6 and J is TRBJ1-5, with 7 bases matching TRBD1. This CDR3 region has 14 residues. Germline assignment: CDR1 MNHNY and CDR2 SVGAGI (reference sequence). Losses at the gene ends were 2 bases for V and 5 bases for J; bases not matched to a gene: 3.

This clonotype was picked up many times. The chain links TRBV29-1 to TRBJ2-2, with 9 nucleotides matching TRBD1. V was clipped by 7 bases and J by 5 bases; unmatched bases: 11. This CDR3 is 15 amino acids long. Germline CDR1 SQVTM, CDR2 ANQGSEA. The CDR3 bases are TGCAGCGCTCCCACCCCGGGACAGGGTACCGGGGAGCTGTTTTTT. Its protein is CSAPTPGQGTGELFF.

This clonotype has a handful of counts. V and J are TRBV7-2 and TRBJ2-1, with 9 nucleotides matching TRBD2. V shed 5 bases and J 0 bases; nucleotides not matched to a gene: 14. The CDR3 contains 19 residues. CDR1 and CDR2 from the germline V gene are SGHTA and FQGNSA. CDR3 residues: CASSKRGGGGAASYNEQFF. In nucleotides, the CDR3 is TGTGCCAGCAGCAAAAGGGGCGGCGGGGGGGCCGCCTCCTACAATGAGCAGTTCTTC.